This T cell receptor (beta chain) is from a study of blood T cell repertoires in COVID-19. Across the whole study: The samples span acute and convalescent COVID-19 from the United States, Italy and Spain.

Per the germline V gene, CDR1 is LNHDA and CDR2 is SQIVND (reference sequence). The CDR3 is 16 amino acids. Trimming removed 6 bases from V and 1 base from J, with 18 bases in between. In the study's own analysis: By means of reference gene primer amplification, nucleated cell counts were estimated. Sequencing was performed with immunoSEQ multiplex PCR; in TCRdb, only in-frame clones are kept and a portion is missing. The V and J calls and clone size were taken over from that table, and D and trimming were inferred from the DNA. The repertoire holds roughly 300,000 clones, with around 87% as singletons.

This receptor was identified in a woman aged 45-65 years who had recovered from COVID-19. The sample comprised peripheral blood. This chain uses TRBV19 with TRBJ1-1; a possible D gene is TRBD1 (6 bases). The CDR3 is CASRITTGTPNTEAFF. DNA of the CDR3: TGTGCCAGTAGGATCACAACCGGGACACCGAACACTGAAGCTTTCTTT.